Sequencing of this T cell receptor beta chain was carried out in a study of blood T cell repertoires in COVID-19. Study-wide context: Samples taken during acute and convalescent COVID-19 were collected in the United States, Italy and Spain. T cells, B-cell-depleted T cells, or PBMCs provided the cDNA or gDNA that served as material.

Clones were sequenced by immunoSEQ multiplex PCR, and TCRdb holds only the in-frame ones, with some missing. The sample lists 150,000 to 200,000 clones; approximately 92% were seen once. Germline-derived CDR1 and CDR2 are SEHNR and FQNEAQ (reference sequence). CDR3 length: 12 amino acids. Deletions cut 5 bases from V and 2 bases from J, with 5 bases between. The clonotype comes from a man aged 50 or older with acute or convalescent COVID-19. The rearrangement joins TRBV7-9 to TRBJ2-3; D is undetermined. Sequencing was performed on peripheral blood. The CDR3 coding sequence is TGTGCCAGCAGCCCCTACACAGATACGCAGTATTTT. Its protein is CASSPYTDTQYF.